The T cell receptor (beta chain) under discussion was sequenced for a study of post-analysis software for immune sequencing data. Study results and limitations: The authors found that F measure strongly co-clustered same-batch samples.

Unique molecular identifiers tagged the TCR beta cDNA libraries. TCRdb processed the PCR reads anew with MiXCR; each CDR3 protein has one entry. Of fewer than 850,000 distinct CDR3 sequences in the sample, 25% to 30% were seen once. This clonotype showed up just a few times. Its specificity is unknown. Sequenced material: blood. This sequence was found in a girl aged 10 to 17 with multiple sclerosis.

The CDR3, as DNA: TGTGCCAGCAGCTTAGCGATACAGGGACAGAGGAAGTTCTTC. Amino acid sequence: CASSLAIQGQRKFF. The chain combines TRBV7-2 with TRBJ2-1; 7 positions match TRBD1. There are 14 residues in the CDR3. Germline values: CDR1 SGHTA, CDR2 FQGNSA. After removal of 0 bases from V and 14 bases from J, the junction contained 10 bases not matched to a gene. Variable domain in full (rest from reference TRBV7-2 and TRBJ2-1): GAGVSQSPSNKVTEKGKDVELRCDPISGHTALYWYRQSLGQGLEFLIYFQGNSAPDKSGLPSDRFSAERTGGSVSTLTIQRTQQEDSAVYLCASSLAIQGQRKFFGPGTRLTVL.